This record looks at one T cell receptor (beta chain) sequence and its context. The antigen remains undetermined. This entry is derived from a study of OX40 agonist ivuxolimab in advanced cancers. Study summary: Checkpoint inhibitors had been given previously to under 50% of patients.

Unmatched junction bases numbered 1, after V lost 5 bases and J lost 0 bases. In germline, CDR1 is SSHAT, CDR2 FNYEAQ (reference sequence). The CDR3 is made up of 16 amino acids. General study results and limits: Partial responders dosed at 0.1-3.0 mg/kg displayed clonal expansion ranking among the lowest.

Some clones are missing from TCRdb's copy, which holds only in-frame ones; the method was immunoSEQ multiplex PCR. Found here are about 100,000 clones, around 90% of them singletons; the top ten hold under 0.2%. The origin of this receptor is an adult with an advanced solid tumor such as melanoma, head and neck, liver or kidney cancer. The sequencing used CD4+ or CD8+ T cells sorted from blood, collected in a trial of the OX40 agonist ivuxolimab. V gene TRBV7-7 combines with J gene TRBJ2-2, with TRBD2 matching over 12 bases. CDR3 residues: CASSRTSGANTGELFF. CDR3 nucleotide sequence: TGTGCCAGCAGCCGGACTAGCGGGGCGAACACCGGGGAGCTGTTTTTT.